These 15 T cell receptor beta chains share one sample of origin, sequenced in a study of blood T cell repertoires in COVID-19. Sequencing used immunoSEQ multiplex PCR; TCRdb keeps in-frame clones, though not all of them. The profile covers 130,000 to 150,000 clones, with about 87% appearing a single time and 8.6% taken by the ten largest. What was sequenced was peripheral blood. These TCRs come from a woman aged 45 to 65 with active or convalescent COVID-19.

V usage is TRBV10-3 and J usage is TRBJ1-2, with D possibly matching TRBD1 (5 bases). V lost 5 bases, J lost 4 bases, and 11 bases lay in between. Germline CDR1 and CDR2: ENHRY and SYGVKD. CDR3 length: 13 residues. The CDR3 loop is CAISPRAGYGYTF. The CDR3 region has the DNA TGTGCCATCAGTCCCAGGGCCGGCTATGGCTACACCTTC.

This chain connects TRBV19 to TRBJ2-5; 15 bases map to TRBD2. Germline V lookup: CDR1 LNHDA, CDR2 SQIVND (reference sequence). CDR3 length equals 18 residues. V gave up 9 bases and J gave up 1 base; unmatched junction bases: 12. CDR3 region: CASSAGLAGGPAQETQYF. CDR3 coding DNA: TGTGCCAGCTCGGCCGGACTAGCGGGAGGGCCGGCCCAAGAGACCCAGTACTTC.

The chain couples TRBV9 to TRBJ2-7; 10 positions match TRBD1. This CDR3 is built from 14 residues. Germline CDR1 and CDR2: SGDLS and YYNGEE. V shed 3 bases and J 6 bases; nucleotides not matched to a gene: 6. CDR3 region: CASSERTGGREQYF. The CDR3 region has the DNA TGTGCCAGCAGCGAGCGGACAGGGGGTCGCGAGCAGTACTTC. The full variable domain, in which reference TRBV9 and TRBJ2-7 provide the parts outside the CDR3, is DSGVTQTPKHLITATGQRVTLRCSPRSGDLSVYWYQQSLDQGLQFLIQYYNGEERAKGNILERFSAQQFPDLHSELNLSSLELGDSALYFCASSERTGGREQYFGPGTRLTVT.

The chain links TRBV3-1 (or the pseudogene TRBV3-2) to TRBJ1-2; TRBD1 matches 7 bases. The CDR3 is 15 residues long. Germline CDR1 is LGHDT and CDR2 is YNNKEL (reference sequence). V dropped 2 bases and J dropped 2; count of bases not matched to a gene: 5. This CDR3 reads CASSQMTGTNYGYTF. CDR3 sequence (DNA): TGTGCCAGCAGCCAAATGACAGGGACCAACTATGGCTACACCTTC.

The chain is built from TRBV28 and TRBJ2-6; D is possibly TRBD2 (6 bases). V was clipped by 4 bases and J by 0 bases, with 10 bases between them. CDR1 and CDR2 (germline): MDHEN, SYDVKM. The CDR3 is 16 amino acids. CDR3 region: CASSSGLPSGANVLTF. The DNA for the CDR3 is TGTGCCAGCAGTTCGGGACTGCCCTCTGGGGCCAACGTCCTGACTTTC.

This sequence joins TRBV4-1 and TRBJ1-4, with D perhaps TRBD1 (6 bases). This CDR3 has 14 residues. V lost 4 bases, J lost 8 bases, and 14 bases lay in between. Looked up from germline, CDR1 is MGHRA and CDR2 is YSYEKL. The CDR3 sequence: CASSPTQGGEKLFF. The CDR3 coding sequence is TGCGCCAGCAGCCCCACACAGGGCGGAGAAAAACTGTTTTTT.

V and J are TRBV7-2 and TRBJ1-2; weak D call: TRBD1 (5 bases). The germline CDR1 and CDR2 sequences are SGHTA and FQGNSA. The V end was cut by 1 base, the J end by 7 bases, with 13 bases between. The CDR3 is 14 residues long. The CDR3 nucleotides read TGTGCCAGCAGCTTAGGGCCGGGGGGTGTTGGCTACACCTTC. It translates to CASSLGPGGVGYTF.

The chain uses TRBV6-2 or TRBV6-3 and TRBJ2-1, with 7 bases lining up with TRBD2. V was clipped by 0 bases and J by 15 bases; unmatched bases: 5. The CDR3 totals 12 residues. Germline V gives CDR1 MNHEY, CDR2 SVGEGT. CDR3 bases: TGTGCCAGCAGTTACTCGGGGGGGGTACTGTTCTTC. This sequence encodes CASSYSGGVLFF.

This clone was found a few times. This chain joins TRBV27 and TRBJ2-3, with TRBD2 identical over 8 bases. CDR3 length equals 16 residues. Germline V gene lookup returns CDR1 MNHEY and CDR2 SMNVEV (reference sequence). Trimming removed 0 bases from V and 7 bases from J; junction bases left unmatched: 9. The CDR3 region is CASSLSSGGARNTQYF. The CDR3 nucleotides are TGTGCCAGCAGTTTATCGAGCGGGGGAGCTCGGAATACGCAGTATTTT.

This clone appeared once. This rearrangement joins TRBV5-1 to TRBJ1-2; D unresolved. Germline CDR1 and CDR2: SGHRS and YFSETQ. This CDR3 spans 12 amino acids. V lost 4 bases, J lost 6 bases, and 10 bases lay in between. The CDR3 spells CASSLDGDGYTF. The CDR3 DNA follows: TGCGCCAGCAGCCTAGACGGCGATGGCTACACCTTC.

This rearrangement joins TRBV30 to TRBJ1-2; TRBD1 aligns across 11 bases. CDR3 length: 13 amino acids. Germline V CDR1 and CDR2: GTSNPN, SVGIG (reference sequence). The V and J ends lost 5 bases and 7 bases, in that order; junction bases with no gene match: 6. The CDR3 region is CAWEGQGAVGYTF. The CDR3 region has the DNA TGTGCCTGGGAAGGACAGGGGGCTGTTGGCTACACCTTC.

This chain connects TRBV25-1 to TRBJ1-4; 9 bases align to TRBD1. This CDR3 is 17 amino acids long. Germline CDR1 and CDR2: MGHDK and SYGVNS. Losses at the gene ends were 8 bases for V and 4 bases for J; bases not matched to a gene: 14. CDR3 loop: CASCPPHRGQGNEKLFF. CDR3 sequence (DNA): TGTGCCAGCTGCCCCCCCCACAGGGGGCAGGGTAATGAAAAACTGTTTTTT.

The V call is TRBV19, the J call TRBJ1-2; D is ambiguous. The germline V gene has CDR1 LNHDA and CDR2 SQIVND (reference sequence). V shed 8 bases and J shed 4 bases, with 14 bases lying between them. This CDR3 is 13 amino acids long. The CDR3 spells CASGAAILYGYTF. The CDR3, as DNA: TGTGCCAGTGGTGCGGCTATCCTCTATGGCTACACCTTC.

As concerns this clone: The sample contains more than one DNA sequence encoding this CDR3. J is TRBJ1-6 and V is TRBV3-1 (or the pseudogene TRBV3-2); unclear D gene. CDR1 is LGHDT and CDR2 is YNNKEL in the germline V gene (reference sequence). The CDR3 has 13 amino acids. Between the trimmed V and J ends, which lost 0 bases and 8 bases, there was a span of 5 bases. The CDR3 sequence: CASSQDRYSPLHF. CDR3 in DNA: TGTGCCAGCAGCCAAGACAGATATTCACCCCTCCACTTT.

This chain links TRBV4-1 with TRBJ1-4, with D tentatively TRBD1 (5 bases). Trimming pared 5 bases from V and 2 bases from J, leaving 21 bases between. The CDR3 is 18 amino acids. The germline V gene has CDR1 MGHRA and CDR2 YSYEKL. The CDR3 DNA reads TGCGCCAGCAGCTTAGAACCGGGGGGATTGAGGACTAATGAAAAACTGTTTTTT. This translates into CASSLEPGGLRTNEKLFF.